A single sample gave rise to the 30 T cell receptor beta chains below, sequenced in a study of identical twins. TCRdb called the 5' RACE reads again in MiXCR, with one record for every CDR3 protein. The sample includes around 250,000 distinct CDR3 sequences, more than 9.5% of them seen just once. The same specimen was also included in a second study, on yellow fever vaccine responses in identical twins.

The specimen sequenced was memory (CD45RO+) T cells sorted from blood. Source of these receptors: a woman aged 18-29 years in good health.

In this sample, this clonotype turned up many times. The rearrangement uses TRBV5-1 and TRBJ2-1; 11 bases align to TRBD2. CDR1 is SGHRS and CDR2 is YFSETQ in the germline V gene. The trim removed 6 bases at V and 8 bases at J, leaving 10 bases unmatched. This CDR3 contains 15 residues. The CDR3 loop reads CASKRTGTSGYEQFF. CDR3 nucleotide sequence: TGCGCCAGCAAGAGGACCGGGACTAGCGGTTATGAGCAGTTCTTC.

CDR3 region: CASGTPLAGGPDTQYF. Written as DNA, the CDR3 is TGTGCCAGCGGAACCCCGCTAGCGGGGGGCCCAGATACGCAGTATTTT. This chain uses TRBV5-4 with TRBJ2-3, with 11 bases identical to TRBD2. In germline, CDR1 is SGHNT, CDR2 YYREEE (reference sequence). The trim removed 7 bases at V and 4 bases at J, leaving 11 bases unmatched. The length of the CDR3 is 16 residues.

This clonotype has a count of ten or more. V and J are TRBV4-2 and TRBJ2-1; possibly TRBD2 for D (5 bases). Germline-derived CDR1 and CDR2 are LGHNA and YNFKEQ. CDR3 length: 16 amino acids. The V end was cut by 0 bases, the J end by 9 bases, with 18 bases between. CDR3 nucleotides: TGTGCCAGCAGCCAAGATATGGGAGACGCCAGCAGTGAGCAGTTCTTC. It translates to CASSQDMGDASSEQFF.

This clonotype occurred many times. V is TRBV3-1 and J is TRBJ2-5; no clear D gene. This CDR3 spans 12 amino acids. The V and J ends lost 2 bases and 5 bases respectively, with 6 bases between them. Germline CDR1 is LGHDT and CDR2 is YNNKEL (reference sequence). CDR3 bases: TGTGCCAGCAGCCAAAAAGTGGAGACCCAGTACTTC. This translates into CASSQKVETQYF.

This clonotype has at least ten counts. The chain carries TRBV10-3 and TRBJ2-6; either TRBD1 or TRBD2 may fit D (5 bases each). Germline V gene data show CDR1 as ENHRY and CDR2 as SYGVKD. The V gene lost 3 bases and the J gene lost 0 bases, with 21 bases spanning the gap. This CDR3 region has 20 residues. This chain's CDR3 is CAISDPVPGRGPSGANVLTF. The CDR3 nucleotides are TGTGCCATCAGTGACCCAGTTCCGGGACGTGGGCCCTCTGGGGCCAACGTCCTGACTTTC.

This clonotype was seen ten or more times. V and J are TRBV20-1 and TRBJ1-1; a possible D gene is TRBD1 (5 bases). Looked up from germline, CDR1 is DFQATT and CDR2 is SNEGSKA (reference sequence). Trimming took 3 bases from V and 0 from J, leaving 14 bases between them. The CDR3 runs to 15 residues. The CDR3 loop reads CSASSRGAMNTEAFF. In DNA form, the CDR3 reads TGCAGTGCTAGTTCGAGAGGGGCCATGAACACTGAAGCTTTCTTT.

This clonotype was observed a few times. This chain uses TRBV7-2 with TRBJ2-1, with a possible D match to TRBD1 (6 bases). The V gene's germline CDR1 is SGHTA and CDR2 FQGNSA. This CDR3 is 15 amino acids long. Trimming cost V 6 bases and J 4 bases, with 16 bases left between them. The CDR3 DNA is TGTGCCAGCAGAATACAGGGTTTGGGGTACAATGAGCAGTTCTTC. It specifies CASRIQGLGYNEQFF. The full variable domain, completed using reference TRBV7-2 and TRBJ2-1, is GAGVSQSPSNKVTEKGKDVELRCDPISGHTALYWYRQSLGQGLEFLIYFQGNSAPDKSGLPSDRFSAERTGGSVSTLTIQRTQQEDSAVYLCASRIQGLGYNEQFFGPGTRLTVL.

This clonotype was seen repeatedly, ten times or more. V and J are TRBV12-3 or TRBV12-4 and TRBJ2-7; weak D call: TRBD1 (8 bases). V shed 3 bases and J shed 1 base, with 16 bases lying between them. The CDR3 loop spans 16 amino acids. CDR3 amino acids: CASSFVRGTGSYEQYF. The DNA of the CDR3 is TGTGCCAGCAGTTTTGTGCGGGGGACAGGTTCCTACGAGCAGTACTTC.

This clonotype was observed at least ten times. The chain has TRBV20-1 and TRBJ2-3, with 11 bases lining up with TRBD2. The CDR3 length is 15 residues. CDR1 and CDR2 from the germline V gene are DFQATT and SNEGSKA (reference sequence). After removal of 3 bases from V and 2 bases from J, the junction contained 4 bases not matched to a gene. Written as DNA, the CDR3 is TGCAGTGCTAGGGGGACTAGCGGTTACACAGATACGCAGTATTTT. Translation: CSARGTSGYTDTQYF.

The chain couples TRBV18 to TRBJ2-3, with a possible D match to TRBD1 (6 bases). CDR1 is KGHSH, CDR2 LQKENI, per germline. CDR3 size: 14 residues. Trimming took off 8 bases at V and 1 base at J, with 13 bases between the two ends. CDR3 amino acids: CASALDRGTDTQYF. Written as DNA, the CDR3 is TGTGCCAGCGCCCTGGACAGAGGCACAGATACGCAGTATTTT.

This clonotype occurred a few times. This sequence joins TRBV29-1 and TRBJ1-1; 8 bases align to TRBD1. The CDR3 consists of 13 residues. In germline, CDR1 is SQVTM, CDR2 ANQGSEA. V dropped 6 bases and J dropped 4; count of bases not matched to a gene: 7. In DNA, the CDR3 is TGCAGCGTCGCATATACAGGGGGCACTGAAGCTTTCTTT. Its translation is CSVAYTGGTEAFF.

The chain carries TRBV7-9 and TRBJ2-3, with D perhaps given as TRBD1 or TRBD2 (5 bases each). Germline CDR1 SEHNR, CDR2 FQNEAQ (reference sequence). V dropped 4 bases and J dropped 6 bases, with 11 bases sitting between them. This CDR3 is built from 13 residues. The CDR3 spells CASSSPEGDTQYF. The CDR3 region has the DNA TGTGCCAGCAGCTCCCCCGAGGGGGATACGCAGTATTTT. The full variable domain, in which reference TRBV7-9 and TRBJ2-3 provide the parts outside the CDR3, is DTGVSQNPRHKITKRGQNVTFRCDPISEHNRLYWYRQTLGQGPEFLTYFQNEAQLEKSRLLSDRFSAERPKGSFSTLEIQRTEQGDSAMYLCASSSPEGDTQYFGPGTRLTVL.

V usage is TRBV19 and J usage is TRBJ2-2; D is undetermined. CDR3 length: 13 residues. Germline assignment: CDR1 LNHDA and CDR2 SQIVND (reference sequence). V was trimmed by 8 bases and J by 5 bases, leaving 12 bases between them. CDR3 residues: CASRIVKTGELFF. The CDR3 bases are TGTGCCAGTCGAATAGTCAAGACCGGGGAGCTGTTTTTT. Supplemented by reference TRBV19 and TRBJ2-2, the full variable domain reads DGGITQSPKYLFRKEGQNVTLSCEQNLNHDAMYWYRQDPGQGLRLIYYSQIVNDFQKGDIAEGYSVSREKKESFPLTVTSAQKNPTAFYLCASRIVKTGELFFGEGSRLTVL.

The V call is TRBV30, the J call TRBJ2-5, with D possibly being TRBD1 (5 bases). The CDR3 sequence is 13 residues long. The V and J ends lost 1 base and 5 bases respectively, with 11 bases between them. Germline V gene lookup returns CDR1 GTSNPN and CDR2 SVGIG (reference sequence). CDR3 sequence (DNA): TGTGCCTGGAGTGCGGGTAGGGGTGAGACCCAGTACTTC. Its protein is CAWSAGRGETQYF.

This chain uses TRBV7-2 with TRBJ2-5; unclear D gene. The CDR3 is 13 amino acids. Looked up from germline, CDR1 is SGHTA and CDR2 is FQGNSA. Trimming shortened V by 5 bases and J by 1 base, and 8 bases separated the two germline ends. The CDR3 nucleotides are TGTGCCAGCAGCCAGGTGGGCCAAGAGACCCAGTACTTC. Amino acid sequence: CASSQVGQETQYF.

This clonotype was detected many times. The chain carries TRBV4-2 and TRBJ2-6, with D perhaps being TRBD1 or TRBD2 (5 bases each). Per germline, CDR1 LGHNA and CDR2 YNFKEQ. Trimming took 2 bases from V and 2 from J, leaving 13 bases between them. The CDR3 sequence is 17 residues long. CDR3 sequence: CASSQSSGLAGANVLTF. CDR3 nucleotide sequence: TGTGCCAGCAGCCAATCCTCGGGGCTAGCTGGGGCCAACGTCCTGACTTTC.

This chain joins TRBV11-2 and TRBJ2-5; 7 nucleotides agree with TRBD1. The V gene's germline CDR1 is SGHAT and CDR2 FQNNGV. With 3 bases clipped from V and 1 base from J, the junction kept 8 bases outside the gene matches. There are 16 residues in the CDR3. As DNA, the CDR3 is TGTGCCAGCAGCTTTACCTTAGGGGGCGGCCAAGAGACCCAGTACTTC. As protein: CASSFTLGGGQETQYF.

This clonotype was seen many times. The CDR3 reads CASRRQGRGEKLFF. The CDR3 nucleotides are TGTGCCAGCAGGCGACAGGGTCGGGGGGAAAAACTGTTTTTT. The V gene is TRBV3-1, the J gene TRBJ1-4; TRBD1 matches 7 bases. V shed 6 bases, J shed 8 bases, and the junction held 9 bases outside the gene matches. CDR3 length: 14 residues. Germline assignment: CDR1 LGHDT and CDR2 YNNKEL (reference sequence). The variable domain in full, completed from reference TRBV3-1 and TRBJ1-4, reads DTAVSQTPKYLVTQMGNDKSIKCEQNLGHDTMYWYKQDSKKFLKIMFSYNNKELIINETVPNRFSPKSPDKAHLNLHINSLELGDSAVYFCASRRQGRGEKLFFGSGTQLSVL.

In this sample, this clonotype turned up many times. V gene TRBV4-1 combines with J gene TRBJ2-7; unclear D gene. This CDR3 contains 14 residues. Germline V gene data show CDR1 as MGHRA and CDR2 as YSYEKL. The ends were cut back, 2 bases at V and 2 bases at J, with 10 bases in the middle. In DNA form, the CDR3 reads TGCGCCAGCAGCCAATCGGCCGATACCTACGAGCAGTACTTC. This translates into CASSQSADTYEQYF.

This clonotype was picked up one time. The CDR3 nucleotides are TGCAGTGCCCCCGGCGGGAGGACCTCTAGCACAGATACGCAGTATTTT. This translates into CSAPGGRTSSTDTQYF. This chain uses TRBV20-1 with TRBJ2-3; 8 positions match TRBD2. J was trimmed by 0 bases and V by 6 bases; bases with no gene match: 11. Germline CDR1 is DFQATT and CDR2 is SNEGSKA (reference sequence). CDR3 length: 16 residues.

The chain employs TRBV6-1 and TRBJ2-5; TRBD1 aligns across 8 bases. The germline V gene encodes CDR1 MNHNS and CDR2 SASEGT. This CDR3 comprises 16 residues. Unmatched junction bases numbered 7, after V lost 2 bases and J lost 2 bases. This CDR3 reads CASSEQGAVGQETQYF. In DNA, the CDR3 is TGTGCCAGCAGTGAACAGGGGGCTGTGGGGCAAGAGACCCAGTACTTC.

With regard to this clonotype: This may come from a read error, since a much larger clone is one base off. The rearrangement uses TRBV12-3 or TRBV12-4 and TRBJ2-3; TRBD2 might be the D (6 bases). The CDR3 consists of 12 residues. Trimming removed 6 bases at V and 9 bases at J, with 13 bases between. The CDR3 sequence: CASRKGGETQYF. The CDR3 nucleotides read TGTGCCAGCAGAAAAGGAGGGGAAACGCAGTATTTT.

This clonotype was picked up a small number of times. The V and J genes are TRBV7-8 and TRBJ2-2; 9 bases match TRBD2. The CDR3 is 18 residues long. The J segment lost 6 bases and the V segment lost 2 bases, leaving 13 bases of the junction unmatched. CDR1 is SGHVS, CDR2 FQNEAQ, per germline. The CDR3 spells CASSLTIAGGPKSGELFF. The CDR3 DNA is TGTGCCAGCAGCTTAACTATTGCGGGGGGGCCAAAATCCGGGGAGCTGTTTTTT.

The rearrangement uses TRBV6-2 or TRBV6-3 and TRBJ2-1; 8 nucleotides align to TRBD2. Germline V gene data show CDR1 as MNHEY and CDR2 as SVGEGT. The CDR3 is 18 residues long. Trimming removed 4 bases from V and 1 base from J; junction bases left unmatched: 12. CDR3 nucleotide sequence: TGTGCCAGCAGTTCGCTGGCGGGAGGCATCGTTTCCTACAATGAGCAGTTCTTC. This encodes CASSSLAGGIVSYNEQFF.

This clonotype was picked up many times. The V and J genes are TRBV6-2 or TRBV6-3 and TRBJ2-4; 8 bases match TRBD1. The V gene's germline CDR1 is MNHEY and CDR2 SVGEGT. The length of the CDR3 is 15 residues. Unmatched junction bases numbered 6, after V lost 5 bases and J lost 3 bases. The CDR3 loop is CASSSDRGVKNIQYF. The CDR3 nucleotides read TGTGCCAGCAGTAGCGACAGGGGAGTCAAAAACATTCAGTACTTC.

A few counts support this clonotype. The CDR3 reads CSARWGADYEQYF. The CDR3 DNA reads TGCAGTGCTAGATGGGGGGCCGACTACGAGCAGTACTTC. The rearrangement joins TRBV20-1 to TRBJ2-7; D possibly matches TRBD1 or TRBD2 (6 bases each). Trimming took 2 bases from V and 3 from J, leaving 11 bases between them. The CDR3 has 13 residues. Germline V gene sequence: CDR1 DFQATT, CDR2 SNEGSKA (reference sequence).

This clonotype has a handful of counts. V is TRBV6-1 and J is TRBJ2-3; D may be TRBD1 or TRBD2 (5 bases each). V was clipped by 8 bases and J by 2 bases, with 14 bases between them. Germline V CDR1 and CDR2: MNHNS, SASEGT. The length of the CDR3 is 14 residues. CDR3 in DNA: TGTGCCAGCTTATTGGCAGGGACCACAGATACGCAGTATTTT. Protein: CASLLAGTTDTQYF.

This clonotype was recorded many times. This chain uses TRBV20-1 with TRBJ2-1; 8 nucleotides align to TRBD2. The CDR3 spans 15 residues. Unmatched junction bases numbered 7, after V lost 0 bases and J lost 6 bases. Looked up from germline, CDR1 is DFQATT and CDR2 is SNEGSKA (reference sequence). CDR3 sequence: CSARDFREGLNEQFF. The CDR3 DNA reads TGCAGTGCTAGAGATTTCCGGGAGGGCCTCAATGAGCAGTTCTTC.

This clonotype was detected many times. The J gene is TRBJ2-5, the V gene TRBV3-1; D ambiguous. The length of the CDR3 is 11 residues. In germline, CDR1 is LGHDT, CDR2 YNNKEL (reference sequence). V shed 1 base and J shed 11 bases, with 8 bases lying between them. The CDR3 coding sequence is TGTGCCAGCAGCCAAGTGCGACGGCAGTACTTC. It specifies CASSQVRRQYF.

This clonotype has just a few counts. This rearrangement joins TRBV7-9 to TRBJ2-3; D is possibly TRBD2 (6 bases). Trimming left V 5 bases short and J 14 bases short, with 11 bases between. This CDR3 is 10 amino acids long. Per the germline V gene, CDR1 is SEHNR and CDR2 is FQNEAQ (reference sequence). The CDR3 loop reads CASSPGLTYF. The DNA for the CDR3 is TGTGCCAGCAGCCCCGGACTAACGTATTTT.